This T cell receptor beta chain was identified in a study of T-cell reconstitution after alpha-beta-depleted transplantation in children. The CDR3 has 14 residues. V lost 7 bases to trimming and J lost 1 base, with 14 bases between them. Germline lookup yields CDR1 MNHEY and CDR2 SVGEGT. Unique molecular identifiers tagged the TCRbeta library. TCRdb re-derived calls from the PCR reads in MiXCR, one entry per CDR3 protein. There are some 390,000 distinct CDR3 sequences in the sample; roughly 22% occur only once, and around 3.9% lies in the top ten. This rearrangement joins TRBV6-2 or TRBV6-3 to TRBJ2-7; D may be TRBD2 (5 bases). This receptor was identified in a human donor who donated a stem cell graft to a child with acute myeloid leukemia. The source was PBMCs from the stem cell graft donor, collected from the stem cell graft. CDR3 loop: CASIGLFPSYEQYF. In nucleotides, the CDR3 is TGTGCCAGCATTGGACTTTTCCCTTCCTACGAGCAGTACTTC.